Listed below are T cell receptor beta chains from one sample, sequenced in a study of brain metastases from non-small cell lung cancer. Here immunoSEQ multiplex PCR was the method, and the copy in TCRdb shows in-frame clones only, minus some. The table lists 2,500 to 3,500 clones, about 78% of them singletons. Sequenced material: primary lung tumor tissue. These TCRs come from a donor at least 40 years old with non-small cell lung cancer. Each CDR3 is given with its conserved first and last residue. D genes are given only for firm matches. For some rows the clone size is stated as once, few or many, or as a class when expanded; others skip it.

17	few	TRBV7-9	TRBJ2-5	TRBD1	TGTGCCAGCAGCCCCGACAGGGGGCGCAGTCAAGGAGAGACCCAGTACTTC	CASSPDRGRSQGETQYF
15	once	TRBV7-8	TRBJ1-1	.	TGTGCCAGCAGCTGGCGCGGGGGCGGCGGCACTGAAGCTTTCTTT	CASSWRGGGGTEAFF
15	.	TRBV7-2	TRBJ2-5	.	TGTGCCAGCAGCAATTGGGCGGGGACCCAAGAGACCCAGTACTTC	CASSNWAGTQETQYF
14	.	TRBV6-4	TRBJ1-1	.	TGTGCCAGCAGTGTCAGGGGAGGGGACACTGAAGCTTTCTTT	CASSVRGGDTEAFF
17	.	TRBV5-6	TRBJ1-5	.	TGTGCCAGCAGCCCGCGGGGAGTGGGGGTAGGCAATCAGCCCCAGCATTTT	CASSPRGVGVGNQPQHF
19	.	TRBV5-1	TRBJ2-2	TRBD2	TGCGCCAGCAGCCCGGGACTAGCGGGGGTGACTTTGGGCACCGGGGAGCTGTTTTTT	CASSPGLAGVTLGTGELFF
16	.	TRBV30	TRBJ2-7	TRBD2	TGTGCCTGGAGTGTACTAGCGGGGCCTCGCTCCTACGAGCAGTACTTC	CAWSVLAGPRSYEQYF
15	.	TRBV7-3	TRBJ2-1	TRBD1	TGTGCCAGCAGCTTACAGGGGGCGATTGGGAATGAACAGTTCTTC	CASSLQGAIGNEQFF
15	.	TRBV7-2	TRBJ1-2	TRBD1	TGTGCCAGCAGCTCGACAGGGGAGGGGGATTATGGCTACACCTTC	CASSSTGEGDYGYTF
11	.	TRBV2	TRBJ2-1	.	TGTGCCACACAGATGAACAATGAGCAGTTCTTC	CATQMNNEQFF
17	.	TRBV6-2/TRBV6-3	TRBJ2-5	.	TGTGCCAGCAGCCCTCGGGGCGGGGGCGAAGTTAGAGAGACCCAGTACTTC	CASSPRGGGEVRETQYF
15	.	TRBV14	TRBJ1-6	.	TGTGCCAGCAGCGGTCGGACAGAAACGGGTTCACCCCTCCACTTT	CASSGRTETGSPLHF
11	once	TRBV20-1	TRBJ2-7	TRBD2	TGCAGTGCTGAGGGAGGGGACGAGCAGTACTTC	CSAEGGDEQYF
14	once	TRBV28	TRBJ1-2	.	TGTGCCAGCAGCCGGGACGGGGCTAACTATGGCTACACCTTC	CASSRDGANYGYTF
16	.	TRBV28	TRBJ1-5	TRBD1	TGTGCCAGCAGTTTATCGACAGGGGGTAGCAATCAGCCCCAGCATTTT	CASSLSTGGSNQPQHF
13	.	TRBV7-6	TRBJ2-5	TRBD2	TGTGCCAGCAGCTCCCCGGGACTACCGATCCAGTACTTC	CASSSPGLPIQYF
15	.	TRBV4-1	TRBJ2-1	.	TGCGCCAGCAGCCAGACCGAGACAGCTAACAATGAGCAGTTCTTC	CASSQTETANNEQFF
14	.	TRBV4-3	TRBJ1-1	.	TGCGCCAGCAGCCAAGAATGGGGGAACACTGAAGCTTTCTTT	CASSQEWGNTEAFF
15	.	TRBV24-1	TRBJ2-5	TRBD1	TGTGCCACCAGTGATCGGACAGGGTTCCAAGAGACCCAGTACTTC	CATSDRTGFQETQYF
14	.	TRBV7-9	TRBJ2-3	TRBD2	TGTGCCAGCAGTCGACTAGCGGACACAGATACGCAGTATTTT	CASSRLADTDTQYF
16	.	TRBV7-9	TRBJ1-4	TRBD1	TGTGCCAGCAGCCCGGACAGGGTTGTAAGTAATGAAAAACTGTTTTTT	CASSPDRVVSNEKLFF
13	.	TRBV12-5	TRBJ2-7	.	TGTACTAGTGGTTCCGGCGGCGGCTACGAGCAGTACTTC	CTSGSGGGYEQYF
15	few	TRBV30	TRBJ2-1	TRBD1	TGTGCCTGGAGTGTAACGGGACAGCCTATCAATGAGCAGTTCTTC	CAWSVTGQPINEQFF
13	.	TRBV4-3	TRBJ1-2	.	TGCGCCAGCAGCCAAGATGTCAGCTATGGCTACACCTTC	CASSQDVSYGYTF
13	few	TRBV3-1/TRBV3-2	TRBJ1-1	.	TGTGCCAGCCTCGACCTTTTCGGCACTGAAGCTTTCTTT	CASLDLFGTEAFF
15	.	TRBV27	TRBJ1-2	.	TGTGCCAGCAGTTTATCAGGATCAGCTAACTATGGCTACACCTTC	CASSLSGSANYGYTF
14	.	TRBV6-2/TRBV6-3	TRBJ1-1	.	TGTGCCAGCAGTTATGTGCAGGCGAACACTGAAGCTTTCTTT	CASSYVQANTEAFF
17	.	TRBV4-1	TRBJ1-2	.	TGCGCCAGCAGCCCGGGGGAACGCAGAGGAGCTAACTATGGCTACATCTTC	CASSPGERRGANYGYIF
15	.	TRBV15	TRBJ1-1	.	TGTGCCACCAGCAGACCGACAGAAACTGACACTGAAGCTTTCTTT	CATSRPTETDTEAFF
12	.	TRBV30	TRBJ2-5	.	TGTGCCTGGTCGCTTACGGAAGTGACCCAGTACTTC	CAWSLTEVTQYF
14	.	TRBV6-6	TRBJ2-7	.	TGTGCCAGCAGTTACTCAGCCATCGCGGGCGAGCAGTACTTC	CASSYSAIAGEQYF
17	.	TRBV6-6	TRBJ2-3	TRBD2	TGTGCCAGCAGTCGAGGGACTAGCGGGGGGCCAAGAGATACGCAGTATTTT	CASSRGTSGGPRDTQYF
15	.	TRBV12-1	TRBJ1-2	.	TGTGCCAGCAGCTTTGAAACCTTCCTTAACTATGGCTACACCTTC	CASSFETFLNYGYTF
12	few	TRBV6-1	TRBJ1-1	.	TGTGCCGGGGGGTGGGGAAACACTGAAGCTTTCTTT	CAGGWGNTEAFF
14	.	TRBV9	TRBJ1-4	.	TGTGCCAGCAGCCGGGGCAGCGGGAATGAAAAACTGTTTTTT	CASSRGSGNEKLFF
14	.	TRBV19	TRBJ1-6	.	TGTGCCAGTAGTATAGGGGCAGGGGCCTCACCCCTCCACTTT	CASSIGAGASPLHF